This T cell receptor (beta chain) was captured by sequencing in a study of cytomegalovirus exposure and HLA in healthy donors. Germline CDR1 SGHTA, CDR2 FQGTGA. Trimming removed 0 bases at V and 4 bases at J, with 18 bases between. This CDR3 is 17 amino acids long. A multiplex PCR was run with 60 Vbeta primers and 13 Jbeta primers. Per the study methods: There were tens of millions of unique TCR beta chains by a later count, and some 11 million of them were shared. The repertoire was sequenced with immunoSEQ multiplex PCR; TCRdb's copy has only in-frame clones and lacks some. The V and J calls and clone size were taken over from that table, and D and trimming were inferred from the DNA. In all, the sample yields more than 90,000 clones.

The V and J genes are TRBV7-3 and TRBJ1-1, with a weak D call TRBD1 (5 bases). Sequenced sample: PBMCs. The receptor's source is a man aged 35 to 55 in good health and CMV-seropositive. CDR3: CASSLTSGGGRGTEAFF. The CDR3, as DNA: TGTGCCAGCAGCTTAACCTCCGGGGGGGGAAGAGGCACTGAAGCTTTCTTT. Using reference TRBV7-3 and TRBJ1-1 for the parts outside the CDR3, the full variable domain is GAGVSQTPSNKVTEKGKYVELRCDPISGHTALYWYRQSLGQGPEFLIYFQGTGAADDSGLPNDRFFAVRPEGSVSTLKIQRTERGDSAVYLCASSLTSGGGRGTEAFFGQGTRLTVV.